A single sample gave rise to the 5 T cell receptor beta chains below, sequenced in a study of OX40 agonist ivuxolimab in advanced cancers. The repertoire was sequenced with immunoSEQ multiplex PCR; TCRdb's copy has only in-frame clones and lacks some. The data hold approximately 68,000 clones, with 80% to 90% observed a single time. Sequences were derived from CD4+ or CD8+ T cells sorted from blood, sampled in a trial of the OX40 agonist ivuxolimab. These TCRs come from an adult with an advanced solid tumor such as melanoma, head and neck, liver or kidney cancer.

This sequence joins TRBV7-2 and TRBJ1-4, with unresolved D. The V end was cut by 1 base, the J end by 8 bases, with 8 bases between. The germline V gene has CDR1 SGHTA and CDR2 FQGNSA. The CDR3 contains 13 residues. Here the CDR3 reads CASSLGVWEKLFF. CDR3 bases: TGTGCCAGCAGCTTAGGGGTGTGGGAAAAACTGTTTTTT.

The CDR3 DNA reads TGCGCCAGCCCCCTACCCCCCGGGGGAAGCAATCAGCCCCAGCATTTT. Translated: CASPLPPGGSNQPQHF. V gene TRBV10-1 combines with J gene TRBJ1-5, with D perhaps TRBD1 (5 bases). V lost 8 bases to trimming and J lost 1 base, with 18 bases between them. Germline CDR1 WNHNN, CDR2 SYGVQD (reference sequence). The CDR3 covers 16 residues.

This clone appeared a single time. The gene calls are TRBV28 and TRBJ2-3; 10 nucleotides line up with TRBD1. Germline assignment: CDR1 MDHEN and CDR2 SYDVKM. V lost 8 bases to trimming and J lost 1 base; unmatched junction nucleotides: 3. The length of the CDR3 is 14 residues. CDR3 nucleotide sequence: TGTGCCAGCCGGGGGACAGGGGGCACAGATACGCAGTATTTT. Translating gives CASRGTGGTDTQYF.

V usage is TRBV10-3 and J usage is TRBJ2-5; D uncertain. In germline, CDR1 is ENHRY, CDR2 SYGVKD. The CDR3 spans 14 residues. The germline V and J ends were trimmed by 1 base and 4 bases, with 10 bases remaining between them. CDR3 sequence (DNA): TGTGCCATCAGTGAGTTAGGCCCCCTAGAGACCCAGTACTTC. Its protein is CAISELGPLETQYF.

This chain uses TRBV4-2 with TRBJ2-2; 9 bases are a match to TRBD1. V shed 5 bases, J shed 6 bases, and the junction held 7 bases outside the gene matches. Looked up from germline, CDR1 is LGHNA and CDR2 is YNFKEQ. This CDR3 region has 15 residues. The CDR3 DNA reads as TGTGCCAGCAGCACAGGGACAGGGAGTCCCGGGGAGCTGTTTTTT. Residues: CASSTGTGSPGELFF.